Below, one T cell receptor (beta chain) is given with its context. Sequencing was performed with immunoSEQ multiplex PCR; in TCRdb, only in-frame clones are kept and a portion is missing. Of about 330,000 clones detected, roughly 89% appear once; the ten largest clones hold around 10%. This sample is part of a study of blood T cell repertoires in COVID-19. Study overall: Sites in the United States, Italy and Spain provided acute and convalescent COVID-19 samples. Sources were T cells, B-cell-depleted T cells, or PBMCs; the material itself was cDNA or gDNA.

Germline V CDR1 and CDR2: SGDLS, YYNGEE. This CDR3 is built from 15 residues. Trimming removed 3 bases from V and 5 bases from J, with 14 bases in between. The TCR comes from a man under 40 with COVID-19, enrolled during active disease. The J gene is TRBJ1-4, the V gene TRBV9; TRBD1 is a possible D gene (5 bases). The sequencing input was peripheral blood. CDR3 amino acids: CASSADTRRNEKLFF. The CDR3 nucleotides are TGTGCCAGCAGCGCGGACACCCGGAGAAATGAAAAACTGTTTTTT.